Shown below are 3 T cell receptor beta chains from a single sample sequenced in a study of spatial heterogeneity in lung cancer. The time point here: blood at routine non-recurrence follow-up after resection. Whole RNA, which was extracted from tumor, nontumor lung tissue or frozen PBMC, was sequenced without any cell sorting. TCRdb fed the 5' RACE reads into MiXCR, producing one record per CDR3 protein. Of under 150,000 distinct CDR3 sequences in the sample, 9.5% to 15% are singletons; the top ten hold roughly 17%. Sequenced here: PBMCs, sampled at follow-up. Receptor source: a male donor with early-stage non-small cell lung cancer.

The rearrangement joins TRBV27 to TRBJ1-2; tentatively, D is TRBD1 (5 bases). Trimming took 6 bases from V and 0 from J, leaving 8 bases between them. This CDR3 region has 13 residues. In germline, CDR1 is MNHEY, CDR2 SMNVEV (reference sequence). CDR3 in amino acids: CASRGPPNYGYTF. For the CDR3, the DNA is TGTGCCAGCAGGGGACCTCCTAACTATGGCTACACCTTC.

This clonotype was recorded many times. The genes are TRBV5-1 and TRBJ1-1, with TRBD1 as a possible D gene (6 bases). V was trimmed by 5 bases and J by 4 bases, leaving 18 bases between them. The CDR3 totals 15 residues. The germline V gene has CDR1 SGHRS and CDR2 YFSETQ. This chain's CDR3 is CASREGLGGSTEAFF. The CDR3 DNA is TGCGCCAGCAGGGAAGGTTTAGGGGGGAGCACTGAAGCTTTCTTT.

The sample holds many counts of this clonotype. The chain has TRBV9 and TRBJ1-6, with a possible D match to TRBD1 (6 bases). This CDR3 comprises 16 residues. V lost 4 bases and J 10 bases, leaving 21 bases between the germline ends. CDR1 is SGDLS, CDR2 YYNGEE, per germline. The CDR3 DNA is TGTGCCAGCAGCTCCCCGGGGGGGGGCGAGAGGTCACCCCTCCACTTT. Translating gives CASSSPGGGERSPLHF.